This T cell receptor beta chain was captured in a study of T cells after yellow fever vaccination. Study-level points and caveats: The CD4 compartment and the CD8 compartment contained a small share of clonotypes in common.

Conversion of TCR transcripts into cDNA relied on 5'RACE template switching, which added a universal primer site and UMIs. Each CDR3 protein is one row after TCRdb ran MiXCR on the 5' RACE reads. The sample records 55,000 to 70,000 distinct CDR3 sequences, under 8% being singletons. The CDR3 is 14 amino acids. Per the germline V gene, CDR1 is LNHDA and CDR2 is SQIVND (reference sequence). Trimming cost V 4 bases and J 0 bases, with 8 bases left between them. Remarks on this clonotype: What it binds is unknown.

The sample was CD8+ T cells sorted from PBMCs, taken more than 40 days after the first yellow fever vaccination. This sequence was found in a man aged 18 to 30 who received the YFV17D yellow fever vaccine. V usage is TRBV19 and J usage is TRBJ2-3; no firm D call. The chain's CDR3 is CASSTLSSTDTQYF. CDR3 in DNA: TGTGCCAGTAGTACCTTATCCAGCACAGATACGCAGTATTTT.